A selection of T cell receptor beta chains follows, all from one sample in a study of blood T cell repertoires in COVID-19. The table came from immunoSEQ multiplex PCR; TCRdb's copy has only in-frame clones and leaves some out. The table includes 300,000 to 400,000 clones, 85% to 90% detected once. The sample consisted of peripheral blood. These receptors all stem from a woman aged 45-60 years with active or convalescent COVID-19. Each CDR3 is given with its conserved first and last residue. The size entry is marked missing in some rows and otherwise reads once, few, many or a size class.

clone_size v_call cdr3_aa
NA TRBV5-1 CASSLELADTQYF
NA TRBV25-1 CASSFQETQYF
NA TRBV3-1/TRBV3-2 CASSQGTGNSPLHF
NA TRBV6-5 CASSRGTGDTEAFF
NA TRBV7-2 CASSLVGPGGRHEQFF
NA TRBV9 CASSVGTSRTYEQYF
NA TRBV4-3 CASSQDRGGNSYEQYF
NA TRBV20-1 CSAIGGGYTF
NA TRBV7-2 CASSSSRSGSVGNEQFF
NA TRBV2 CASTSSAPQGSGKLFF
NA TRBV19 CASNEGGTEAFF
NA TRBV11-2 CASSLESVFLIANTGELFF
NA TRBV4-3 CASSQPPGEGGLGNEKLFF
NA TRBV5-4 CASSYEQGFYEQYF
NA TRBV3-1/TRBV3-2 CASSPTRTLTDTQYF
NA TRBV5-1 CASSLVASRPDTQYF
NA TRBV27 CASSNLWAGTGANVLTF
NA TRBV9 CASNLGGRSNQPQHF
NA TRBV27 CASSLIAVAYNEQFF
NA TRBV4-1 CASSQDHRGFTEAFF
NA TRBV27 CASSRPHHADTQYF
NA TRBV29-1 CSVEGQGSGGYTF
NA TRBV30 CAWSYRTTSGNTIYF
NA TRBV3-1/TRBV3-2 CASSQDWPTGNYYGYTF
NA TRBV6-5 CASVGQGRNEQFF
NA TRBV3-1/TRBV3-2 CASSQDGRTTRYEQYF
few TRBV7-2 CASSLTATGESSYNEQFF
NA TRBV7-2 CASSQSTGANVLTF
NA TRBV7-2 CASSSTRWAVFRGGYTF
NA TRBV27 CASSRLAGVSQYF
NA TRBV5-4 CASSSRTAYYNEQFF
NA TRBV29-1 CSVEDSVEYEQYF
NA TRBV7-9 CASSLEPSDTQYF